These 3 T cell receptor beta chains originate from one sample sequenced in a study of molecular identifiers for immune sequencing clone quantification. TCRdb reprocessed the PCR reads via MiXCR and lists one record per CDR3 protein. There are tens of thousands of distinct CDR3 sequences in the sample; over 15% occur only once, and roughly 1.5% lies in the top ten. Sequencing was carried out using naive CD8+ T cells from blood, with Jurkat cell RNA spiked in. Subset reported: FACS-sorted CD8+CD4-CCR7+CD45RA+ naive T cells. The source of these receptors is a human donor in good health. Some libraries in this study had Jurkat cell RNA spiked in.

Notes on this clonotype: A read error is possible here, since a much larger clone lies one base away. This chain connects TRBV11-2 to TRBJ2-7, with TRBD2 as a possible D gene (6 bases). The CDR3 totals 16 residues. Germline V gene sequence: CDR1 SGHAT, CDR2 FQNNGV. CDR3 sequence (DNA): TGTGCCAGCAGCTTGCCTCTAGCGTACTCCTCCGACGAGCAGTACTTC. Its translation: CASSLPLAYSSDEQYF. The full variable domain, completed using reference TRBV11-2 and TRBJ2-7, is EAGVAQSPRYKIIEKRQSVAFWCNPISGHATLYWYQQILGQGPKLLIQFQNNGVVDDSQLPKDRFSAERLKGVDSTLKIQPAKLEDSAVYLCASSLPLAYSSDEQYFGPGTRLTVT.

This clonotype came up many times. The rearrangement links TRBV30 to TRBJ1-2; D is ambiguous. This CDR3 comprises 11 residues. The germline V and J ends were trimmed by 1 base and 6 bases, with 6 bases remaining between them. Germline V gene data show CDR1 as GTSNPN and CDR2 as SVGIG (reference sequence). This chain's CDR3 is CAWSEGNGYTF. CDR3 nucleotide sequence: TGTGCCTGGAGTGAAGGAAATGGCTACACCTTC.

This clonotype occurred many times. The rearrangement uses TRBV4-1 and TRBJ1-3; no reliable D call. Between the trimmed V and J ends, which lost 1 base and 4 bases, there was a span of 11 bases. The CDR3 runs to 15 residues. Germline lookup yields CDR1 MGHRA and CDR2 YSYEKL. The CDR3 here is CASSQGTQGGNTIYF. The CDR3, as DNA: TGCGCCAGCAGCCAAGGGACGCAAGGCGGAAACACCATATATTTT.